This section outlines one TCR beta chain sequence together with its context. No antigen is known for it. This specimen comes from a study of vaccination and CD4 T cells after COVID-19. Whole-study context: Post-COVID draws followed diagnosis by a median about 100 days (range 35 to 161).

The Oncomine TCR Beta short-read assay sequenced DNA from cultured CD4+ T cells. TCRdb used MiXCR to reprocess the PCR reads, holding one entry per CDR3 protein. Among approximately 13,000 distinct CDR3 sequences listed, 30% to 50% were seen once. The CDR3 contains 13 residues. The ends were cut back, 6 bases at V and 2 bases at J, with 11 bases in the middle. Germline V gene data show CDR1 as KGHSH and CDR2 as LQKENI. Specified treatment: approximately nine-day PBMC culture with coronavirus spike peptide pools or control peptides (ViraFEST assay). After expanding antigen-specific T cells with peptide pools, ViraFEST sequenced their TCRs. General observations from the study: Median SARS-CoV-2-reactive clonotypes rose from roughly 22 to 38, not significantly. In convalescent patients, 304 of 307 vaccine-specific clones were spike mono-reactive.

The rearrangement joins TRBV18 to TRBJ2-7; D gene ambiguous. The sequenced sample was CD4+ T cells from blood, cultured in vitro. The sequence was collected from a human donor who had recovered from COVID-19. The CDR3: CASSRNYPYEQYF. The DNA of the CDR3 is TGTGCCAGCTCCAGAAATTACCCCTACGAGCAGTACTTC.